The 28 T cell receptor beta chains in this list originate from one sample, sequenced in a study of beta chain features in type 1 diabetes. Study-wide results and caveats: TCRB CDR3s from Type 1 diabetes patients were moderately but significantly shorter in all four CD4+ subsets.

Antigen specificity for these receptors is unknown. The authors reverse transcribed all of the isolated RNA, so sequencing captured expressed TCRB transcripts. Libraries were prepared by immunoSEQ multiplex PCR; TCRdb keeps only in-frame clonotypes and omits some of them. Among around 150,000 clones, approximately 8.7% were seen once, and the ten largest hold about 0.65%. Input material: central memory CD4+ T cells from blood. All receptors derive from a woman aged 25-40 years with type 1 diabetes.

The chain employs TRBV19 and TRBJ2-5; TRBD2 agrees at 7 bases. V lost 10 bases and J lost 5; bases outside the gene matches: 10. This CDR3 comprises 13 residues. Germline V gene lookup returns CDR1 LNHDA and CDR2 SQIVND (reference sequence). CDR3 in DNA: TGTGCCACCGAATCGACTAGCAGCGAGACCCAGTACTTC. Its translation is CATESTSSETQYF. Combining the CDR3 with reference TRBV19 and TRBJ2-5 gives the whole variable domain DGGITQSPKYLFRKEGQNVTLSCEQNLNHDAMYWYRQDPGQGLRLIYYSQIVNDFQKGDIAEGYSVSREKKESFPLTVTSAQKNPTAFYLCATESTSSETQYFGPGTRLLVL.

The sample holds a few counts of this clone. The genes are TRBV7-9 and TRBJ1-5; maybe TRBD1 (5 bases). This CDR3 comprises 15 residues. V dropped 1 base and J dropped 4 bases, with 11 bases sitting between them. Germline V CDR1 and CDR2: SEHNR, FQNEAQ (reference sequence). DNA of the CDR3: TGTGCCAGCAGCTTAGGAGACAGTCAAAATCAGCCCCAGCATTTT. This sequence encodes CASSLGDSQNQPQHF.

This clone was observed a few times. CDR3 DNA: TGTGCCAGCAGTGCACGCGGGAGTGAGACCCAGTACTTC. It codes for CASSARGSETQYF. The chain employs TRBV2 and TRBJ2-5; 7 nucleotides match TRBD2. The CDR3 is made up of 13 amino acids. CDR1 is SNHLY, CDR2 FYNNEI, per germline. J was trimmed by 5 bases and V by 4 bases; bases with no gene match: 4.

The chain joins TRBV28 to TRBJ1-2; no firm D call. The CDR3 is 16 amino acids. The germline V gene encodes CDR1 MDHEN and CDR2 SYDVKM. V lost 5 bases to trimming and J lost 4 bases, with 20 bases between them. This chain's CDR3 is CASSPWERRSPYGYTF. The CDR3 coding sequence is TGTGCCAGCAGTCCCTGGGAAAGGAGGAGTCCCTATGGCTACACCTTC.

The V call is TRBV16, the J call TRBJ2-7, with TRBD1 identical over 8 bases. Per the germline V gene, CDR1 is KGHSY and CDR2 is FQNENV. This CDR3 comprises 15 residues. V lost 2 bases, J lost 4 bases, and 7 bases stayed unmatched. The CDR3, as DNA: TGTGCCAGCAGCCAACGTGCGGACAGGGCGTACGAGCAGTACTTC. Translation gives CASSQRADRAYEQYF.

This clone was detected only a few times. The chain combines TRBV19 with TRBJ2-3; TRBD2 agrees at 8 bases. V trimming: 5 bases; J trimming: 2 bases; junction bases outside the gene matches: 9. The CDR3 totals 16 residues. Germline-derived CDR1 and CDR2 are LNHDA and SQIVND (reference sequence). CDR3 coding DNA: TGTGCCAGTAGTGTCGGGACTAGAGGGCTCACAGATACGCAGTATTTT. The encoded protein is CASSVGTRGLTDTQYF. The full variable domain, with the rest looked up from reference TRBV19 and TRBJ2-3, is DGGITQSPKYLFRKEGQNVTLSCEQNLNHDAMYWYRQDPGQGLRLIYYSQIVNDFQKGDIAEGYSVSREKKESFPLTVTSAQKNPTAFYLCASSVGTRGLTDTQYFGPGTRLTVL.

The genes are TRBV10-1 and TRBJ2-5; perhaps TRBD2 as D (6 bases). Trimming shortened V by 0 bases and J by 4 bases, and 12 bases separated the two germline ends. CDR1 is WNHNN, CDR2 SYGVQD, per germline (reference sequence). The CDR3 runs to 15 residues. CDR3 bases: TGCGCCAGCAGTGAGTCGGGGGGACCGGGAGAGACCCAGTACTTC. Protein product: CASSESGGPGETQYF.

Only a few counts were recorded for this clone. The chain uses TRBV4-2 and TRBJ2-1, with TRBD2 matching over 11 bases. Germline lookup yields CDR1 LGHNA and CDR2 YNFKEQ. The CDR3 has 18 residues. The J segment lost 8 bases and the V segment lost 1 base, leaving 13 bases of the junction unmatched. CDR3 residues: CASSQAGVAGGPRDEQFF. CDR3 bases: TGTGCCAGCAGCCAAGCCGGGGTAGCGGGAGGGCCCAGGGATGAGCAGTTCTTC.

This clone was seen a few times. This chain links TRBV29-1 with TRBJ2-4, with 7 nucleotides matching TRBD2. V trimming: 4 bases; J trimming: 7 bases; junction bases outside the gene matches: 10. Germline V gene lookup returns CDR1 SQVTM and CDR2 ANQGSEA. This CDR3 has 14 amino acids. DNA of the CDR3: TGCAGCGTTGTCGATGGCGGGAGAGGGAACATTCAGTACTTC. Its protein product is CSVVDGGRGNIQYF.

This clone occurred a few times. The chain carries TRBV11-2 and TRBJ1-2, with D possibly being TRBD1 (5 bases). In germline, CDR1 is SGHAT, CDR2 FQNNGV. V lost 1 base, J lost 5 bases, and 11 bases lay in between. This CDR3 has 14 amino acids. DNA for the CDR3: TGTGCCAGCAGCTTAGGCCGACAGAGTTATGGCTACACCTTC. Protein sequence: CASSLGRQSYGYTF.

This clone showed up just a few times. The V gene is TRBV28, the J gene TRBJ2-3; TRBD2 is a possible D gene (5 bases). V lost 1 base to trimming and J lost 1 base, with 9 bases between them. CDR3 size: 15 residues. In germline, CDR1 is MDHEN, CDR2 SYDVKM. The CDR3 region is CASSLYRRGTDTQYF. CDR3 bases: TGTGCCAGCAGTTTATATCGGCGGGGCACAGATACGCAGTATTTT.

This clone was seen many times. The chain has TRBV5-1 and TRBJ2-1; 8 bases agree with TRBD1. Per germline, CDR1 SGHRS and CDR2 YFSETQ. After removal of 3 bases from V and 2 bases from J, the junction contained 7 bases not matched to a gene. The CDR3 sequence is 16 residues long. CDR3 sequence: CASSSLGQEAYNEQFF. As DNA, the CDR3 is TGCGCCAGCAGCTCCCTGGGACAGGAGGCCTACAATGAGCAGTTCTTC.

In this sample, this clone turned up a few times. The rearrangement uses TRBV18 and TRBJ1-1; D possibly corresponds to TRBD1 (5 bases). Germline CDR1 and CDR2: KGHSH and LQKENI. Trimming removed 3 bases from V and 5 bases from J, with 19 bases in between. The CDR3 contains 16 residues. CDR3 sequence: CASSPRPLSQGTEAFF. CDR3 coding DNA: TGTGCCAGCTCACCGCGCCCCCTAAGTCAGGGTACTGAAGCTTTCTTT.

The CDR3 loop is CASSLMSGFFYEQYF. In DNA, the CDR3 is TGTGCCAGCAGCTTAATGTCAGGGTTCTTCTACGAGCAGTACTTC. The rearrangement uses TRBV11-2 and TRBJ2-7; D is perhaps TRBD1 (5 bases). Germline V gene data show CDR1 as SGHAT and CDR2 as FQNNGV. The length of the CDR3 is 15 residues. V was trimmed by 2 bases and J by 3 bases, leaving 14 bases between them.

The rearrangement links TRBV11-2 to TRBJ2-7; D ambiguous. Trimming took 3 bases from V and 3 from J, leaving 3 bases between them. This CDR3 contains 11 residues. The germline gives CDR1 SGHAT, CDR2 FQNNGV. CDR3 DNA: TGTGCCAGCAGCTTCATCTACGAGCAGTACTTC. It yields the protein CASSFIYEQYF. Drawing the rest from reference TRBV11-2 and TRBJ2-7, the complete variable domain is EAGVAQSPRYKIIEKRQSVAFWCNPISGHATLYWYQQILGQGPKLLIQFQNNGVVDDSQLPKDRFSAERLKGVDSTLKIQPAKLEDSAVYLCASSFIYEQYFGPGTRLTVT.

The V call is TRBV2, the J call TRBJ2-3; 9 nucleotides align to TRBD1. Trimming cost V 9 bases and J 4 bases; bases outside gene matches: 8. CDR3 length equals 14 residues. The V gene's germline CDR1 is SNHLY and CDR2 FYNNEI. As DNA, the CDR3 is TGTGCCAGTACCGGGACAGGGTCCCCAGATACGCAGTATTTT. This gives the protein CASTGTGSPDTQYF. The variable domain in full, with the rest retrieved from reference TRBV2 and TRBJ2-3, is EPEVTQTPSHQVTQMGQEVILRCVPISNHLYFYWYRQILGQKVEFLVSFYNNEISEKSEIFDDQFSVERPDGSNFTLKIRSTKLEDSAMYFCASTGTGSPDTQYFGPGTRLTVL.

Turning to this clone: The sample holds other DNA sequences that translate to the same CDR3. The chain carries TRBV29-1 and TRBJ2-1; 9 bases fit TRBD2. Germline V lookup: CDR1 SQVTM, CDR2 ANQGSEA. The CDR3 has 14 residues. Trimming removed 2 bases from V and 4 bases from J; junction bases left unmatched: 3. CDR3 coding DNA: TGCAGCGTTGAACCTAGCGGGACTTACAATGAGCAGTTCTTC. Its protein product is CSVEPSGTYNEQFF.

This clone has only a few counts. The gene calls are TRBV6-5 and TRBJ1-1; 11 positions match TRBD1. Trimming at V came to 2 bases and at J to 4 bases, leaving 0 bases not matched to a gene. The CDR3 length is 14 residues. CDR1 is MNHEY, CDR2 SVGAGI, per germline. CDR3 protein: CASSYGTGGTEAFF. CDR3 nucleotides: TGTGCCAGCAGTTACGGGACAGGGGGCACTGAAGCTTTCTTT.

The sample holds a few counts of this clone. The chain recombines TRBV4-2 with TRBJ2-3; 12 nucleotides match TRBD2. Germline V CDR1 and CDR2: LGHNA, YNFKEQ. CDR3 length: 16 residues. Trimming cost V 4 bases and J 4 bases; bases outside gene matches: 6. CDR3 nucleotides: TGTGCCAGCAGCCCCTTGACTAGCGGGAGTGCAGATACGCAGTATTTT. It encodes CASSPLTSGSADTQYF.

This clone appeared a few times. The chain recombines TRBV28 with TRBJ1-2; D unclear. The CDR3 is 13 residues long. Germline V gene sequence: CDR1 MDHEN, CDR2 SYDVKM. The V gene lost 2 bases and the J gene lost 4 bases, with 8 bases spanning the gap. In nucleotides, the CDR3 is TGTGCCAGCAGTTTACGAGGGCCCTATGGCTACACCTTC. Its translation: CASSLRGPYGYTF.

For this clone: At one end, the junction sequence differs from germline, possibly due to a read error. CDR3 residues: CASSLSGGRYTF. CDR3 in DNA: TGTGCCAGCAGTCTATCAGGGGGCCGCTACACCTTC. The rearrangement joins TRBV27 to TRBJ1-2, with 8 bases matching TRBD1. There are 12 residues in the CDR3. Germline V gene data show CDR1 as MNHEY and CDR2 as SMNVEV (reference sequence).

The table lists this clone with a few counts. V is TRBV7-3 and J is TRBJ2-6, with D uncertain. The germline V and J ends were trimmed by 2 bases and 0 bases, with 5 bases remaining between them. Looked up from germline, CDR1 is SGHTA and CDR2 is FQGTGA. This CDR3 has 15 residues. CDR3 region: CASSLDSSGANVLTF. CDR3 bases: TGTGCCAGCAGCTTAGATAGCTCTGGGGCCAACGTCCTGACTTTC.

The chain uses TRBV20-1 and TRBJ1-1, with D possibly matching TRBD1 (6 bases). The CDR3 runs 11 residues. Trimming removed 5 bases at V and 10 bases at J, with 14 bases between. Germline V gene data show CDR1 as DFQATT and CDR2 as SNEGSKA (reference sequence). CDR3 sequence: CSARGGEVAFF. CDR3 sequence (DNA): TGCAGTGCTCGAGGGGGGGAGGTAGCTTTCTTT.

This clone was found a few times. This sequence joins TRBV27 and TRBJ2-7; 9 bases are a match to TRBD2. Germline V gene data show CDR1 as MNHEY and CDR2 as SMNVEV (reference sequence). Trimming at V came to 6 bases and at J to 5 bases, leaving 5 bases not matched to a gene. There are 13 residues in the CDR3. The CDR3 is CASRYSGSHEQYF. The CDR3 nucleotides are TGTGCCAGCAGATATAGCGGGAGCCACGAGCAGTACTTC.

The chain employs TRBV7-2 and TRBJ1-4; tentatively, D is TRBD1 (5 bases). CDR3 length: 14 residues. The V gene lost 3 bases and the J gene lost 1 base, with 6 bases spanning the gap. Germline lookup yields CDR1 SGHTA and CDR2 FQGNSA. The CDR3 coding sequence is TGTGCCAGCAGCTTGGGGCGAACTAATGAAAAACTGTTTTTT. Encoded protein: CASSLGRTNEKLFF.

This clone was detected only a few times. The V gene is TRBV29-1, the J gene TRBJ1-5; 7 nucleotides match TRBD1. The CDR3 is 14 amino acids. The V gene's germline CDR1 is SQVTM and CDR2 ANQGSEA. V trimming: 7 bases; J trimming: 0 bases; junction bases outside the gene matches: 6. The CDR3 nucleotides are TGCAGCGCCTGGACAGGCTATAGCAATCAGCCCCAGCATTTT. Translation: CSAWTGYSNQPQHF. The variable domain in full, with the rest retrieved from reference TRBV29-1 and TRBJ1-5, is SAVISQKPSRDICQRGTSLTIQCQVDSQVTMMFWYRQQPGQSLTLIATANQGSEATYESGFVIDKFPISRPNLTFSTLTVSNMSPEDSSIYLCSAWTGYSNQPQHFGDGTRLSIL.

The chain uses TRBV28 and TRBJ1-5, with 7 bases identical to TRBD1. Trimming at V came to 5 bases and at J to 6 bases, leaving 4 bases not matched to a gene. CDR1 is MDHEN, CDR2 SYDVKM, per germline. This CDR3 has 13 residues. The DNA of the CDR3 is TGTGCCAGCAGTCAAGGGACAGCTCAGCCCCAGCATTTT. Protein product: CASSQGTAQPQHF. Drawing the rest from reference TRBV28 and TRBJ1-5, the complete variable domain is DVKVTQSSRYLVKRTGEKVFLECVQDMDHENMFWYRQDPGLGLRLIYFSYDVKMKEKGDIPEGYSVSREKKERFSLILESASTNQTSMYLCASSQGTAQPQHFGDGTRLSIL.

This clone was detected a few times. The chain employs TRBV6-1 and TRBJ2-1; D unclear. The ends were cut back, 2 bases at V and 7 bases at J, with 6 bases in the middle. Germline V gives CDR1 MNHNS, CDR2 SASEGT. The CDR3 consists of 12 residues. Written as DNA, the CDR3 is TGTGCCAGCAGTGAACAGTTGAATGAGCAGTTCTTC. Translated: CASSEQLNEQFF.